Below are 16 T cell receptor beta chains sequenced from a single sample in a study of T cells in Graves' hyperthyroidism and ophthalmopathy. TCR beta CDR3 regions were amplified from RNA. Using the HTBI primer set, a first-round RT-PCR was run on the TCR CDR3. TCRdb re-called the multiplex PCR reads through MiXCR, storing one row per CDR3 protein. Of roughly 360,000 distinct CDR3 sequences in the sample, roughly 13% were seen once. Sequenced sample: blood. The receptors stem from a man aged 25 to 40 with Graves' hyperthyroidism that later progressed to Graves' ophthalmopathy.

This clonotype was seen a handful of times. The CDR3 DNA follows: TGTGCCAGCAGTTACCGGACTAGCGGGGGTTACAATGAGCAGTTCTTC. As protein: CASSYRTSGGYNEQFF. The chain links TRBV6-1 to TRBJ2-1; the match to TRBD2 covers 13 bases. CDR3 length equals 16 residues. Germline CDR1 MNHNS, CDR2 SASEGT. V shed 5 bases, J shed 4 bases, and the junction held 5 bases outside the gene matches.

This clonotype was observed at least ten times. V and J are TRBV20-1 and TRBJ1-1; unclear D gene. Germline assignment: CDR1 DFQATT and CDR2 SNEGSKA (reference sequence). The CDR3 totals 13 residues. Trimming shortened V by 6 bases and J by 2 bases, and 13 bases separated the two germline ends. CDR3 nucleotides: TGCAGTGCCCATTCAGAACACAACACTGAAGCTTTCTTT. This gives the protein CSAHSEHNTEAFF.

This clonotype appeared many times. The gene calls are TRBV11-3 and TRBJ2-2; D gene ambiguous. Trimming removed 2 bases at V and 7 bases at J, with 11 bases between. This CDR3 comprises 14 residues. Germline CDR1 SGHNT, CDR2 YENEEA. The CDR3 nucleotides read TGTGCCAGCAGCTTAAGTCGTTTTGTCGGGGAGCTGTTTTTT. It translates to CASSLSRFVGELFF.

The genes are TRBV5-1 and TRBJ2-3, with 11 bases fitting TRBD2. The V gene's germline CDR1 is SGHRS and CDR2 YFSETQ. J gave up 6 bases and V 4 bases, and 10 bases lay outside the gene matches. CDR3 size: 16 residues. The CDR3 loop is CASSPAIAGGPDTQYF. CDR3 coding DNA: TGCGCCAGCAGCCCCGCTATAGCGGGGGGGCCGGATACGCAGTATTTT. Looking up the rest from reference TRBV5-1 and TRBJ2-3 gives the full variable domain: KAGVTQTPRYLIKTRGQQVTLSCSPISGHRSVSWYQQTPGQGLQFLFEYFSETQRNKGNFPGRFSGRQFSNSRSEMNVSTLELGDSALYLCASSPAIAGGPDTQYFGPGTRLTVL.

This clonotype came up many times. The rearrangement uses TRBV5-1 and TRBJ1-5, with a tentative D call TRBD1 (6 bases). Germline V gene sequence: CDR1 SGHRS, CDR2 YFSETQ. The CDR3 is 15 amino acids. Trimming took 5 bases from V and 0 from J, leaving 12 bases between them. CDR3 nucleotide sequence: TGCGCCAGCAGTCCGGCAGGGGCTAGCAATCAGCCCCAGCATTTT. Translation gives CASSPAGASNQPQHF.

In the case of this clonotype: This may be a read error, as it is one base from a much larger clone. The CDR3 carries no conserved terminal phenylalanine or tryptophan, so it likely arises from a read error. The gene calls are TRBV12-3 or TRBV12-4 and TRBJ2-7, with TRBD2 matching over 9 bases. This CDR3 contains 15 residues. With V trimmed by 1 base and J by 2 bases, 3 bases remained unmatched. The CDR3 loop is CASSLVAGDTYEQYL. The CDR3 DNA sequence: TGTGCCAGCAGTTTAGTAGCGGGGGATACCTACGAGCAGTACCTC.

CDR3 sequence (DNA): TGTGCCACTCAACAAGGCTATAATTCACCCCTCCACTTT. This gives the protein CATQQGYNSPLHF. The genes are TRBV19 and TRBJ1-6, with D unresolved. The V end was cut by 10 bases, the J end by 3 bases, with 10 bases between. The CDR3 has 13 residues. Germline-derived CDR1 and CDR2 are LNHDA and SQIVND (reference sequence). The complete variable domain, with remaining parts taken from reference TRBV19 and TRBJ1-6, reads DGGITQSPKYLFRKEGQNVTLSCEQNLNHDAMYWYRQDPGQGLRLIYYSQIVNDFQKGDIAEGYSVSREKKESFPLTVTSAQKNPTAFYLCATQQGYNSPLHFGNGTRLTVT.

Written as DNA, the CDR3 is TGTGCCAGCTCACCGCGCCAGATTGAAAAACTGTTTTTT. It is translated as CASSPRQIEKLFF. This chain joins TRBV18 and TRBJ1-4; D ambiguous. V lost 3 bases and J 7 bases, leaving 9 bases between the germline ends. There are 13 residues in the CDR3. Germline V CDR1 and CDR2: KGHSH, LQKENI. The whole variable domain, remainder taken from reference TRBV18 and TRBJ1-4, is NAGVMQNPRHLVRRRGQEARLRCSPMKGHSHVYWYRQLPEEGLKFMVYLQKENIIDESGMPKERFSAEFPKEGPSILRIQQVVRGDSAAYFCASSPRQIEKLFFGSGTQLSVL.

This clonotype was seen repeatedly, ten times or more. V usage is TRBV6-1 and J usage is TRBJ1-1; no definite D call. Trimming shortened V by 6 bases and J by 1 base, and 9 bases separated the two germline ends. CDR3 length: 13 residues. The germline V gene encodes CDR1 MNHNS and CDR2 SASEGT. The CDR3 DNA sequence: TGTGCCAGCAGGACGAACAAGAACACTGAAGCTTTCTTT. Translation: CASRTNKNTEAFF.

This clonotype was counted at least ten times. The V and J genes are TRBV28 and TRBJ1-2; 7 bases line up with TRBD1. This CDR3 has 13 amino acids. The V gene end was trimmed by 3 bases and the J gene end by 6 bases; junction bases not matched to a gene: 4. The germline gives CDR1 MDHEN, CDR2 SYDVKM. The CDR3 sequence: CASSFEGADGYTF. For the CDR3, the DNA is TGTGCCAGCAGTTTCGAGGGGGCTGATGGCTACACCTTC.

This clonotype was counted at least ten times. J is TRBJ1-5 and V is TRBV19; a possible D gene is TRBD1 (6 bases). Germline CDR1 and CDR2: LNHDA and SQIVND (reference sequence). This CDR3 comprises 17 residues. The DNA for the CDR3 is TGTGCGCCGTCGACAGGAGGGGATCCCTCCAGCAATCAGCCCCAGCATTTT. As protein: CAPSTGGDPSSNQPQHF.

This clonotype was picked up many times. This chain links TRBV2 with TRBJ1-5; TRBD1 matches 11 bases. The V gene end was trimmed by 4 bases and the J gene end by 10 bases; junction bases not matched to a gene: 6. The CDR3 length is 14 residues. Germline V gene lookup returns CDR1 SNHLY and CDR2 FYNNEI. The CDR3 sequence: CASSVWDRGEPQHF. The CDR3 DNA is TGTGCCAGCAGTGTGTGGGACAGGGGGGAACCCCAGCATTTT.

In its sample, this clonotype was seen a few times. The chain carries TRBV6-1 and TRBJ1-2; 9 bases map to TRBD1. The germline CDR1 and CDR2 sequences are MNHNS and SASEGT. V was clipped by 5 bases and J by 6 bases; unmatched bases: 4. The CDR3 totals 13 residues. The CDR3 bases are TGTGCCAGCAGTCAATGGACAGGGGATGGCTACACCTTC. Protein product: CASSQWTGDGYTF.

This chain joins TRBV19 and TRBJ2-2; 11 bases align to TRBD2. With 7 bases clipped from V and 7 bases from J, the junction kept 11 bases outside the gene matches. Germline V gene sequence: CDR1 LNHDA, CDR2 SQIVND (reference sequence). CDR3 length: 16 amino acids. The CDR3 is CASTLGTSGGFGELFF. For the CDR3, the DNA is TGTGCCAGTACCCTAGGTACTAGCGGGGGTTTCGGGGAGCTGTTTTTT.

The V and J genes are TRBV6-1 and TRBJ2-1; 10 nucleotides line up with TRBD2. Trimming at V came to 5 bases and at J to 2 bases, leaving 6 bases not matched to a gene. The CDR3 consists of 16 residues. Germline CDR1 and CDR2: MNHNS and SASEGT. CDR3 protein: CASSPSSGGTYNEQFF. The CDR3 region has the DNA TGTGCCAGCAGTCCGTCTAGCGGGGGTACCTACAATGAGCAGTTCTTC.

This clonotype was observed many times. The chain uses TRBV12-3 or TRBV12-4 and TRBJ2-1; D unclear. The CDR3 length is 13 residues. V was trimmed by 3 bases and J by 5 bases, leaving 8 bases between them. The CDR3 is CASSLGDNNEQFF. DNA for the CDR3: TGTGCCAGCAGTTTGGGCGACAACAATGAGCAGTTCTTC.